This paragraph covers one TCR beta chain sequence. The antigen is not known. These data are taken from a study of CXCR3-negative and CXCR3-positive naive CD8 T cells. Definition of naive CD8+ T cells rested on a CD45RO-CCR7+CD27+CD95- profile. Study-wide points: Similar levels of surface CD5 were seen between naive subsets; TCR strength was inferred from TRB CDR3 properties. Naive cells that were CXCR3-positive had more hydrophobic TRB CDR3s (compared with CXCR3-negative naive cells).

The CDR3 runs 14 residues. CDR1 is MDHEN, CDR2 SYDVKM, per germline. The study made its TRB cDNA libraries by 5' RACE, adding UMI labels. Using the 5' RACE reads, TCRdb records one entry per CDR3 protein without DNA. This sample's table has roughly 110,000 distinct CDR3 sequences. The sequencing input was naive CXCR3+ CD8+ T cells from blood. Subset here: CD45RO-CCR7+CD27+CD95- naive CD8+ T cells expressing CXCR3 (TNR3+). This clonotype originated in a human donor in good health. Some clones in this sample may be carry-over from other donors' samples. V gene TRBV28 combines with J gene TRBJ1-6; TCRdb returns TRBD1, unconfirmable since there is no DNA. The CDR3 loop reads CASSFRDGYSPLHF.